This T cell receptor beta chain was observed in a study of T cells in Graves' hyperthyroidism and ophthalmopathy. On the study more broadly: Peripheral blood draws took place at initial diagnosis, ahead of any treatment. The study, taken as a whole, reports: Before onset, ophthalmopathy was predicted by the model a median around 6 months earlier.

The CDR3 length is 17 residues. The ends lost 9 bases at V and 3 bases at J; junction bases unmatched: 17. Germline CDR1 reads MDHEN; CDR2 reads SYDVKM. This clonotype has at least ten counts. Its target is not known. Regions amplified from RNA transcripts were the TCR beta CDR3 regions. TCR CDR3 regions were first amplified by RT-PCR with HTBI primers. TCRdb redid the calling of the multiplex PCR reads with MiXCR, one entry per CDR3 protein. The data contain around 300,000 distinct CDR3 sequences, roughly an eighth of them singletons. The chain is built from TRBV28 and TRBJ1-2; TRBD1 matches 9 bases. What was sequenced was blood. This receptor was identified in a woman between 40 and 55 years old with Graves' hyperthyroidism. CDR3 DNA: TGTGCCAGTAGTCGGGCCTTAGGGACAGGGTTAGACTATGGCTACACCTTC. Protein: CASSRALGTGLDYGYTF.